This is a list of T cell receptor beta chains from one sample in a study of PD-1 blockade in classical Hodgkin lymphoma. Clones were read by immunoSEQ multiplex PCR, and TCRdb kept only the in-frame ones, dropping some. The sample yields under 30,000 clones, 65% to 80% seen once. This specimen consisted of CD4+ T cells from blood, obtained at baseline. The receptors originated from a human donor with classical Hodgkin lymphoma. Each CDR3 is given with its conserved first and last residue. A D gene is named only where the DNA matches it firmly. Only some rows state a clone size, as once, few, many or a class for expanded clones.

TRBJ2-7,17,NA,TRBD1,TRBV28,TGTGCCAGCAGTTTCCCCCGCCGGGGACAGGGGAAATACGAGCAGTACTTC,CASSFPRRGQGKYEQYF
TRBJ2-5,16,NA,NA,TRBV4-1,TGCGCCAGCAGCCAAGAAAGAGGCGGGGTACAAGAGACCCAGTACTTC,CASSQERGGVQETQYF
TRBJ1-2,15,NA,TRBD1,TRBV7-2,TGTGCCAGCAGCTTAGTGGGACAGGGAGACTATGGCTACACCTTC,CASSLVGQGDYGYTF
TRBJ1-2,12,few,NA,TRBV6-5,TGTGCCAGCACCCAAGGGTTCTATGGCTACACCTTC,CASTQGFYGYTF
TRBJ2-3,17,NA,TRBD1,TRBV15,TGTGCCACCAGCAGAGATTTAAGGACAGGGAACACAGATACGCAGTATTTT,CATSRDLRTGNTDTQYF
TRBJ1-2,12,NA,NA,TRBV28,TGTGCCACCCTGGTGAGGGGCTATGGCTACACCTTC,CATLVRGYGYTF
TRBJ2-5,13,NA,NA,TRBV5-6,TGTGCCAGCAGCTTCGGCAGACGAGAGACCCAGTACTTC,CASSFGRRETQYF
TRBJ2-3,16,NA,NA,TRBV14,TGTGCCAGCAGCCAACTTATTCCTGGTAGCACAGATACGCAGTATTTT,CASSQLIPGSTDTQYF
TRBJ1-1,15,NA,TRBD1,TRBV5-1,TGCGCCAGCAGCCCCATGGGGACAGAGAACACTGAAGCTTTCTTT,CASSPMGTENTEAFF
TRBJ2-7,14,NA,NA,TRBV11-1,TGTGCCAGCAGACCGGGACTGGGAGCCTACGAGCAGTACTTC,CASRPGLGAYEQYF
TRBJ1-6,12,few,NA,TRBV7-2,TGTGCCAGCAGCTCCCTTGGTTCACCCCTCCACTTT,CASSSLGSPLHF
TRBJ2-1,15,NA,NA,TRBV18,TGTGCCAGCTCACCACACAGGGATTGGGGTAGTGAGCAGTTCTTC,CASSPHRDWGSEQFF
TRBJ1-1,18,NA,NA,TRBV9,TGTGCCAGCAGCGTAGACCCGGCTAGAGGGATAGGGAACACTGAAGCTTTCTTT,CASSVDPARGIGNTEAFF
TRBJ2-5,14,NA,TRBD2,TRBV18,TGTGCCAGCTCAAAGAGCGGGGGAGAAGAGACCCAGTACTTC,CASSKSGGEETQYF
TRBJ1-2,14,NA,NA,TRBV27,TGTGCCAGCAGTTTAGAGGTGGGCTCATCTGGCTACACCTTC,CASSLEVGSSGYTF
TRBJ1-2,15,medium-sized,NA,TRBV19,TGTGCCAGTAGTAGCCCAAAGGGCGCTCTCTATGGCTACACCTTC,CASSSPKGALYGYTF
TRBJ2-7,13,NA,NA,TRBV7-3,TGTGCCAGCAGCTTAACAAGGAACAGCCAGTCCCATTTC,CASSLTRNSQSHF
TRBJ2-7,14,NA,TRBD2,TRBV30,TGTGCCTGGAGTCTACTAGCGGGGTGGGGGGAGCAGTACTTC,CAWSLLAGWGEQYF
TRBJ2-7,14,NA,TRBD2,TRBV5-1,TGCGCCAGCAGCTCTAGCGGGGGGCCTGGCGAGCAGTACTTC,CASSSSGGPGEQYF
TRBJ2-7,20,NA,TRBD1,TRBV5-8,TGTGCCAGCAGTTTCGAGCTAGGGACAGGGGTAGCCGTACCGGCTTTCGAGCAGTACTTC,CASSFELGTGVAVPAFEQYF
TRBJ1-1,15,few,NA,TRBV11-2,TGTGCCAGCAGCTTAGATTTCCAGTGGGGCCGGGAAGCTTTCTTT,CASSLDFQWGREAFF
TRBJ2-7,13,NA,NA,TRBV27,TGTGCCAGCAGTTTGGGTGACCGGAACTCCCAGTACTTC,CASSLGDRNSQYF
TRBJ1-1,14,NA,TRBD1,TRBV29-1,TGCAGCGTTGAACGTTCAGGGGGGGACACTGAAGCTTTCTTT,CSVERSGGDTEAFF
TRBJ2-7,15,NA,TRBD1,TRBV19,TGTGCCAGTAGTATAGCGGGACAGGGGACCTACGAGCAGTACTTC,CASSIAGQGTYEQYF
TRBJ1-2,11,NA,NA,TRBV7-2,TGTGCCAGCAGTTTGGACTTTGGCTACACCTTC,CASSLDFGYTF
TRBJ1-5,16,NA,TRBD1,TRBV6-6,TGTGCCAGCAGTTACGGGACAGGGGATACCAATCAGCCCCAGCATTTT,CASSYGTGDTNQPQHF
TRBJ1-1,14,NA,NA,TRBV7-2,TGTGCCAGCAGCTTAATCTATGTGAACACTGAAGCTTTCTTT,CASSLIYVNTEAFF
TRBJ1-2,15,NA,NA,TRBV7-2,TGTGCCAGCAGCTTATCTGGGGGGAATAACTATGGCTACACCTTC,CASSLSGGNNYGYTF
TRBJ1-5,15,NA,NA,TRBV5-8,TGTGCCAGCACCGCTCCGGGGATTGGGAATCAGCCCCAGCATTTT,CASTAPGIGNQPQHF
TRBJ1-3,18,NA,NA,TRBV4-3,TGCGCCAGCAGCCAAGGGAGCTACGGATCTTACTCTGGAAACACCATATATTTT,CASSQGSYGSYSGNTIYF
TRBJ2-7,15,NA,NA,TRBV13,TGTGCCAGCAGCTTAGTAGGAGGGGTTCCCTACGAGCAGTACTTC,CASSLVGGVPYEQYF
TRBJ1-5,14,NA,TRBD1,TRBV30,TGTGCCTGGAGTACAGGGGAGTCGGCTCAGCCCCAGCATTTT,CAWSTGESAQPQHF
TRBJ1-1,16,NA,TRBD1,TRBV7-9,TGTGCCAGCAGCCCTGACAGGGCTTACATGAACACTGAAGCTTTCTTT,CASSPDRAYMNTEAFF
TRBJ2-7,14,NA,TRBD2,TRBV7-2,TGTGCCAGCAGCTTATCAGCGGGGGCCTACGAGCAGTACTTC,CASSLSAGAYEQYF
TRBJ1-5,14,NA,NA,TRBV30,TGTGCCTGGAGTATCGGGGATAGCAATCAGCCCCAGCATTTT,CAWSIGDSNQPQHF